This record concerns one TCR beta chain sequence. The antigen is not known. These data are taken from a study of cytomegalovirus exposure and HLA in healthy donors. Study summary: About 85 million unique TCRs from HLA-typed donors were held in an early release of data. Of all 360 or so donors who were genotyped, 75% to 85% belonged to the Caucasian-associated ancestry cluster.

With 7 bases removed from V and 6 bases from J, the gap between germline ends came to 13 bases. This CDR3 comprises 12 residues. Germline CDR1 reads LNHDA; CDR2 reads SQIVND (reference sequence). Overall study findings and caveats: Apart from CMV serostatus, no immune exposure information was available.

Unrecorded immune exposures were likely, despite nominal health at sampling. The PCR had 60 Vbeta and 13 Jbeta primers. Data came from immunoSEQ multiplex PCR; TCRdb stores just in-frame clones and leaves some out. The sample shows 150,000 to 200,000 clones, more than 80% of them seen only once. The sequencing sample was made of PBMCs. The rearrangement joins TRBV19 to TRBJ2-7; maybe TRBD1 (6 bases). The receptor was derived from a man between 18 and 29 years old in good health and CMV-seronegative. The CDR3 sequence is CASTSQGGEQYF. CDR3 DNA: TGTGCCAGTACCTCACAGGGTGGCGAGCAGTACTTC.